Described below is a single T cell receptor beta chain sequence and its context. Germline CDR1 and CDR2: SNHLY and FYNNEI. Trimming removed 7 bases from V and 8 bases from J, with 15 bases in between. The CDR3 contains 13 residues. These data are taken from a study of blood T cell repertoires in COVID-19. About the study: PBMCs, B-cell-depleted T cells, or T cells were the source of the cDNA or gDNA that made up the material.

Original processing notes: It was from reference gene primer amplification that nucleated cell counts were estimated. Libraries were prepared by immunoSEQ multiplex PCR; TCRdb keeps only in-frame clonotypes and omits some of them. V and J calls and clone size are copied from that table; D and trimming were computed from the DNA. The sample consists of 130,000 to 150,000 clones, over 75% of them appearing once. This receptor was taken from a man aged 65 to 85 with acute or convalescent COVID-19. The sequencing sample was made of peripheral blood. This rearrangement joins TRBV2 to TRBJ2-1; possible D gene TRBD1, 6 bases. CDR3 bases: TGTGCCAGCACCCAGGGGACCCCTGATGAGCAGTTCTTC. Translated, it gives CASTQGTPDEQFF.